Shown below are 11 T cell receptor beta chains from a single sample sequenced in a study of cytomegalovirus exposure and HLA in healthy donors. Primers for the PCR totalled 60 Vbeta and 13 Jbeta. Clones were sequenced by immunoSEQ multiplex PCR, and TCRdb holds only the in-frame ones, with some missing. Among about 160,000 clones listed, about 75% were seen once. The sequencing sample was made of PBMCs. These receptors all stem from a woman aged 50 to 60 in good health and CMV-seropositive.

The rearrangement uses TRBV4-3 and TRBJ1-2; no firm D call. The CDR3 covers 18 residues. V gave up 1 base and J gave up 5 bases, with 23 bases separating them. Germline CDR1 and CDR2: LGHNA and YSLEER. Written as DNA, the CDR3 is TGCGCCAGCAGCCAAGGACCCGCCGGGGTACGAGAGGGATATGGCTACACCTTC. This translates into CASSQGPAGVREGYGYTF.

This chain joins TRBV5-5 and TRBJ1-6; D gene ambiguous. The germline CDR1 and CDR2 sequences are SGHKS and YYEKEE (reference sequence). V was trimmed by 2 bases and J by 10 bases, leaving 13 bases between them. There are 14 residues in the CDR3. CDR3 sequence reads: CASSFLSEVSPLHF. The CDR3 nucleotides read TGTGCCAGCAGCTTTTTGTCAGAAGTGTCACCCCTCCACTTT.

This clone appeared a few times. The chain carries TRBV29-1 and TRBJ2-5; D might be TRBD2 (5 bases). The CDR3 consists of 12 residues. CDR1 is SQVTM and CDR2 is ANQGSEA in the germline V gene. V was clipped by 7 bases and J by 2 bases, with 11 bases between them. As DNA, the CDR3 is TGCAGCGCCCGCTCGGGACAAGAGACCCAGTACTTC. Encoded protein: CSARSGQETQYF. The variable domain in full, with the rest retrieved from reference TRBV29-1 and TRBJ2-5, is SAVISQKPSRDICQRGTSLTIQCQVDSQVTMMFWYRQQPGQSLTLIATANQGSEATYESGFVIDKFPISRPNLTFSTLTVSNMSPEDSSIYLCSARSGQETQYFGPGTRLLVL.

This CDR3 reads CASSLMTGGYETQYF. The CDR3 nucleotides are TGTGCCAGCAGCCTCATGACAGGGGGCTATGAGACCCAGTACTTC. This sequence joins TRBV16 and TRBJ2-5; 10 bases line up with TRBD1. The CDR3 loop spans 15 amino acids. From germline, CDR1 is KGHSY and CDR2 FQNENV. Trimming cost V 4 bases and J 5 bases; bases outside gene matches: 7.

The rearrangement uses TRBV18 and TRBJ2-7, with D tentatively TRBD2 (6 bases). This CDR3 region has 12 residues. Between the trimmed V and J ends, which lost 6 bases and 5 bases, there was a span of 11 bases. Germline assignment: CDR1 KGHSH and CDR2 LQKENI. For the CDR3, the DNA is TGTGCCAGCTCCCCGACGGGGGACGAGCAGTACTTC. Translated, it gives CASSPTGDEQYF.

The chain links TRBV7-9 to TRBJ2-3, with D possibly TRBD1 on 6 matching bases. The CDR3 is 16 residues long. The germline gives CDR1 SEHNR, CDR2 FQNEAQ (reference sequence). V was cut by 0 bases and J by 2 bases, with 12 bases left in between. CDR3 loop: CASSLAMGANTDTQYF. Written as DNA, the CDR3 is TGTGCCAGCAGCTTAGCGATGGGGGCGAACACAGATACGCAGTATTTT.

This chain connects TRBV4-1 to TRBJ1-2; 8 bases map to TRBD1. J gave up 8 bases and V 0 bases, and 11 bases lay outside the gene matches. CDR1 is MGHRA, CDR2 YSYEKL, per germline. There are 16 residues in the CDR3. The DNA of the CDR3 is TGCGCCAGCAGCCAAGATCCCGGGACAGGAGTTTGGGGCTACACCTTC. Amino acids: CASSQDPGTGVWGYTF.

The chain is built from TRBV5-4 and TRBJ2-7; 11 nucleotides line up with TRBD2. CDR1 is SGHNT, CDR2 YYREEE, per germline (reference sequence). The CDR3 spans 14 residues. The V and J ends lost 0 bases and 6 bases, in that order; junction bases with no gene match: 2. As DNA, the CDR3 is TGTGCCAGCAGCTTGGAACTAGCGGGAGCCGAGCAGTACTTC. This encodes CASSLELAGAEQYF.

The V and J genes are TRBV2 and TRBJ2-3, with D possibly matching TRBD2 (5 bases). Trimming left V 4 bases short and J 2 bases short, with 16 bases between. CDR3 length: 16 amino acids. Germline V lookup: CDR1 SNHLY, CDR2 FYNNEI. DNA for the CDR3: TGTGCCAGCAGTGCAAACCTAGCACCACCCACAGATACGCAGTATTTT. This encodes CASSANLAPPTDTQYF.

CDR3 DNA sequence: TGTGCCAGCTCACCGAACCAGCGGGGGGGCACTGAAGCTTTCTTT. It encodes CASSPNQRGGTEAFF. V and J are TRBV18 and TRBJ1-1, with D perhaps TRBD1 (5 bases). The germline V and J ends were trimmed by 3 bases and 4 bases, with 15 bases remaining between them. This CDR3 contains 15 residues. CDR1 KGHSH and CDR2 LQKENI come from the germline V gene.

The chain has TRBV25-1 and TRBJ2-5; D perhaps matches TRBD1 (6 bases). The J call is uncertain, as TRBJ2-7 better fits the DNA end. Germline-derived CDR1 and CDR2 are MGHDK and SYGVNS. There are 13 residues in the CDR3. The CDR3 reads CASSRGREYEQYF. CDR3 in DNA: TGTGCCAGCAGCAGGGGAAGGGAGTACGAGCAGTACTTC.